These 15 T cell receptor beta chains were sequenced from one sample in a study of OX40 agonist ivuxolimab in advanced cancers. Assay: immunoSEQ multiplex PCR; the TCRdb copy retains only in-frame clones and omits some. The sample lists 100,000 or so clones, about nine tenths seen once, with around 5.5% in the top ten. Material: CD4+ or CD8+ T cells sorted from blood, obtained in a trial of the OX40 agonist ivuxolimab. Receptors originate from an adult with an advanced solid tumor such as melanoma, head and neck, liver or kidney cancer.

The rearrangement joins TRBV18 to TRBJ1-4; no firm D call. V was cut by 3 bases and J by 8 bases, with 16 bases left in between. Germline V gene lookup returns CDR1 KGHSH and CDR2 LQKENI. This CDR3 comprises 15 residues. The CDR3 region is CASSPRQVDNEKLFF. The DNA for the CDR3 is TGTGCCAGCTCACCCAGACAAGTCGATAACGAAAAACTGTTTTTT.

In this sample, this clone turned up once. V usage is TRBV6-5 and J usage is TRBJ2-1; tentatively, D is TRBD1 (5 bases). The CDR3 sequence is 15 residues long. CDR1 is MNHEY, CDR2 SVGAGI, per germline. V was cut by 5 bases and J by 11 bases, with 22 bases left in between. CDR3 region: CASSGFTAAGFKQFF. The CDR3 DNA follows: TGTGCCAGCAGTGGGTTTACGGCGGCAGGGTTTAAGCAGTTCTTC.

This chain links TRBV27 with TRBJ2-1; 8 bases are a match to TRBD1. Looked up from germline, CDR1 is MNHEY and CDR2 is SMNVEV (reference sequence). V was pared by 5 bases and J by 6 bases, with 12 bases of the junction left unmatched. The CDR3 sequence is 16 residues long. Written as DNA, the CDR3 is TGTGCCAGCAGTCCCTTTGGACAGGGTAATTCCAATGAGCAGTTCTTC. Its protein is CASSPFGQGNSNEQFF.

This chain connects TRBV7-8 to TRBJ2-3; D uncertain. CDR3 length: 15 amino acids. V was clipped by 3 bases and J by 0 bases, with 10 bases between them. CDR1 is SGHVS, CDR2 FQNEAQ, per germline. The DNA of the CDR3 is TGTGCCAGCAGCTTTGTTCCGGTCAGCACAGATACGCAGTATTTT. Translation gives CASSFVPVSTDTQYF.

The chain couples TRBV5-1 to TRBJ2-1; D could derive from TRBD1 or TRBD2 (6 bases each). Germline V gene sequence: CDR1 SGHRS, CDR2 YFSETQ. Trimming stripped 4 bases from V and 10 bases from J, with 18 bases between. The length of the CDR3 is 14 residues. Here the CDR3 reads CASSQLSGAGEQFF. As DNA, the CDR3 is TGCGCCAGCAGCCAACTGTCGGGGGCGGGCGAGCAGTTCTTC. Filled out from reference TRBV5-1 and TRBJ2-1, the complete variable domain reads KAGVTQTPRYLIKTRGQQVTLSCSPISGHRSVSWYQQTPGQGLQFLFEYFSETQRNKGNFPGRFSGRQFSNSRSEMNVSTLELGDSALYLCASSQLSGAGEQFFGPGTRLTVL.

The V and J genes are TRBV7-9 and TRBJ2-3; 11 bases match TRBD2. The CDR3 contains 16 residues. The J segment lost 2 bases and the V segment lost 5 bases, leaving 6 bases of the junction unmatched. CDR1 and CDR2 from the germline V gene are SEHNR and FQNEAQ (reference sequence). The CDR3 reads CASSPGTSGYTDTQYF. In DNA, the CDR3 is TGTGCCAGCAGCCCCGGGACTAGCGGATACACAGATACGCAGTATTTT.

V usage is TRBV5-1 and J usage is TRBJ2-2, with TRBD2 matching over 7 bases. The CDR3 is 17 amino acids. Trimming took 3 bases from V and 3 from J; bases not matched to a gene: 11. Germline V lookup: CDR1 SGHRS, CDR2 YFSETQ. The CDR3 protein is CASSWEGVVRYTGELFF. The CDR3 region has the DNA TGCGCCAGCAGCTGGGAGGGAGTGGTCCGTTACACCGGGGAGCTGTTTTTT.

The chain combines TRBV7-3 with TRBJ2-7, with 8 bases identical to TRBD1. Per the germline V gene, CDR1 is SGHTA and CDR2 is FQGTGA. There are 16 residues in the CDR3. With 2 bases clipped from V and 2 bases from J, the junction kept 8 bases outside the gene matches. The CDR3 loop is CASSLGWDRSPYEQYF. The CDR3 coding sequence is TGTGCCAGCAGCTTAGGTTGGGACAGGAGCCCCTACGAGCAGTACTTC.

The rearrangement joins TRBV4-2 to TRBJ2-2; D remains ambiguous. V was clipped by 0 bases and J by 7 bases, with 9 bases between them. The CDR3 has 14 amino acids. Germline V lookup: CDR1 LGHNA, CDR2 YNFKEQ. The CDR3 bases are TGTGCCAGCAGCCAAGAGGGTGATGTCGGGGAGCTGTTTTTT. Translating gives CASSQEGDVGELFF.

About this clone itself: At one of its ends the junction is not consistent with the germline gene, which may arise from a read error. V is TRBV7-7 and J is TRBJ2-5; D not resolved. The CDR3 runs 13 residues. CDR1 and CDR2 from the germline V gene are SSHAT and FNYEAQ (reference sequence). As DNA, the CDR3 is TGTGCTAGCAGCTCATCATTAGGAGAGACCCAGTACTTC. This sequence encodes CASSSSLGETQYF.

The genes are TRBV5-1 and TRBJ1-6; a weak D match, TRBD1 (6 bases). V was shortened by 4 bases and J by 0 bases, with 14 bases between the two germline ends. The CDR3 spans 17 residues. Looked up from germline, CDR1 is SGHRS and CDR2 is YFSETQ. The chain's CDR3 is CASSLRTVSSYNSPLHF. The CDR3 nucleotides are TGCGCCAGCAGCCTGCGGACAGTGAGCTCCTATAATTCACCCCTCCACTTT.

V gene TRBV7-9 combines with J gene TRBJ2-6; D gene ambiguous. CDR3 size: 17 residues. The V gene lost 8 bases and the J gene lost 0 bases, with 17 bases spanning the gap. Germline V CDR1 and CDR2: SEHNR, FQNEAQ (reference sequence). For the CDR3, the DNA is TGTGCCAGCGCAGGTGGCCCTTTGCCCTCTGGGGCCAACGTCCTGACTTTC. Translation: CASAGGPLPSGANVLTF.

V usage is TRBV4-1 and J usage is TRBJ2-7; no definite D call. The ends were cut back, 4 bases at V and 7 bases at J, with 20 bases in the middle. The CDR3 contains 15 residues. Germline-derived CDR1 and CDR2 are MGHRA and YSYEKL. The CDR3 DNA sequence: TGCGCCAGCAGCCGAACCCCCCCTCTCTTCGGGGAGCAGTACTTC. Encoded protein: CASSRTPPLFGEQYF.

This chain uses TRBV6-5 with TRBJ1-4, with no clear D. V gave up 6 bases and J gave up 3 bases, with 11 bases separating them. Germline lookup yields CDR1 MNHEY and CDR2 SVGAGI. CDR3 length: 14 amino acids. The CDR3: CASSSVWANEKLFF. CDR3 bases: TGTGCCAGCAGCTCGGTTTGGGCTAATGAAAAACTGTTTTTT.

In DNA form, the CDR3 reads TGTGTCCTAAAGGGGGACATGAACACTGAAGCTTTCTTT. Translating gives CVLKGDMNTEAFF. The chain couples TRBV7-9 to TRBJ1-1; D is possibly TRBD1 (6 bases). Germline lookup yields CDR1 SEHNR and CDR2 FQNEAQ (reference sequence). The CDR3 runs to 13 residues.